The entry that follows covers one T cell receptor beta chain sequence. The target of this receptor is not known. No base quality values were provided; no much bigger clone lies one nucleotide off. This specimen belongs to a study of blood T cell repertoires in COVID-19 (TCRdb year 2020). Notes on the research overall: Samples covering the acute and convalescent phases of COVID-19 were provided by collaborators in the United States, Italy and Spain. The prospective study material was composed of cDNA or gDNA derived from T cells, B-cell-depleted T cells, or PBMCs. The repertoires were released in a freely available public database meant as a resource for research on the immune response to SARS-CoV-2. The samples were drawn from the first 160 participants of the ongoing ImmuneRACE study and from 1,254 subjects provided by 6 global collaborators. Where available, HLA class I and class II types were taken from metadata supplied by the sample provider and were not determined by assay-based typing. Sample metadata almost always included a de-identified subject ID, COVID-19 status, age in years and sex. Subjects who had been exposed to COVID-19, were actively infected with it, or had recovered from it provided the deeply sampled blood TCRbeta repertoires that made up the dataset. What the study reported, not specific to this receptor: How much clinical and demographic metadata was included differed by source and by participant, and the metadata was provided uncurated.

Measured from the cysteine to the phenylalanine, the CDR3 is 16 residues long. Just CDR3 DNA is preserved here, 48 bases in frame from base 1. The junction shows trimming of 4 bases on V and 4 bases on J, and the gene matches do not reach 9 bases of it. As encoded in the germline V gene (reference sequence), CDR1 is SGHNT while CDR2 is YYREEE. TCRbeta CDR3 regions were amplified from genomic DNA by means of the immunoSEQ Assay, a bias-controlled multiplex PCR. Processing in the source paper ran as follows. Within the assay, amplification of reference gene primers was used to estimate how many nucleated cells each sample contained. To quantify the absolute abundance of each unique TCRbeta CDR3 rearrangement, sequence reads were collapsed and filtered. For each sample, productive Simpson clonality was calculated as the square root of Simpson's diversity index across productive rearrangements. Held by TCRdb, this immuneACCESS table contains in-frame sequences only and omits some clones. Under half of the omission traces to an unresolved V gene where checked; the cause of the rest is unknown. The DNA was the basis for D and trimming; V, J and clone size are from that table. The sample has approximately 210,000 clones on record, approximately 81% of them singletons. The ten largest clones represent more than 9% of the sample.

In Seattle, one collaborating source enrolled patients while the infection was active and tracked those patients longitudinally over the course of disease. Whole blood was collected in K2EDTA tubes by collaborating institutions according to the institutions' own protocols. Collaborator samples were shipped for TCRbeta analysis as frozen whole blood, isolated PBMCs, or DNA extracted from either sample type. The source of this sequence is a woman aged 80 or older with COVID-19, enrolled during active disease. The chain joins TRBV5-4 to TRBJ1-3, with 9 middle bases fitting TRBD1. The material sequenced was peripheral blood. The nucleotide sequence is given as TGTGCCAGCAGCAGATCACAGGGGGCGCAAGGAAACACCATATATTTT. Its translation reads: CASSRSQGAQGNTIYF.